This passage covers 27 T cell receptor beta chains from one sample sequenced in a study of blood T cell repertoires in COVID-19. Profiling relied on immunoSEQ multiplex PCR, and the TCRdb table lists in-frame clones only, not all of them. The sample consists of almost 350,000 clones, over 85% of them appearing once. The sequencing sample was made of peripheral blood. The receptors shown here come from a woman aged 60-75 years with COVID-19, enrolled during active disease.

This clone turned up a few times. Other DNA sequences of this sample code for an identical CDR3. CDR3 DNA: TGTGCCAGCAGCTTGGACAGGGGACGGGGCTACACCTTC. This translates into CASSLDRGRGYTF. This sequence joins TRBV5-6 and TRBJ1-2; 7 positions match TRBD1. Germline loops: CDR1 SGHDT, CDR2 YYEEEE. The junction had 4 bases not matched to a gene; V was cut back by 0 bases and J by 8 bases. The CDR3 is made up of 13 amino acids.

Concerning this clone itself: The same CDR3 arises from other DNA sequences in this sample as well. The V gene is TRBV6-5, the J gene TRBJ2-1; 7 positions agree with TRBD2. This CDR3 has 14 amino acids. Germline V CDR1 and CDR2: MNHEY, SVGAGI. The J segment lost 2 bases and the V segment lost 7 bases, leaving 5 bases of the junction unmatched. The CDR3 nucleotides read TGTGCCAGCACCGAGCGGGGCACCTACAATGAGCAGTTCTTC. Amino acids: CASTERGTYNEQFF.

This sequence joins TRBV9 and TRBJ1-6; unclear D gene. The germline CDR1 and CDR2 sequences are SGDLS and YYNGEE. The CDR3 extends over 16 amino acids. V shed 3 bases and J shed 7 bases, with 17 bases lying between them. The CDR3 sequence: CASSAHPRPGNSPLHF. CDR3 DNA sequence: TGTGCCAGCAGCGCCCACCCCCGCCCCGGGAATTCACCCCTCCACTTT.

V and J are TRBV2 and TRBJ2-1; a weak D match, TRBD2 (6 bases). This CDR3 is built from 15 residues. With 11 bases removed from V and 2 bases from J, the gap between germline ends came to 19 bases. Germline CDR1 is SNHLY and CDR2 is FYNNEI. The CDR3 loop reads CACPSISSAYNEQFF. The DNA of the CDR3 is TGTGCCTGCCCGTCTATTTCTAGCGCCTACAATGAGCAGTTCTTC.

The chain joins TRBV6-6 to TRBJ2-7, with a weak D call TRBD2 (6 bases). The CDR3 has 13 residues. Trimming pared 2 bases from V and 3 bases from J, leaving 8 bases between. Germline values: CDR1 MNHNY, CDR2 SVGAGI (reference sequence). The CDR3 sequence is CASSYGGIYEQYF. The CDR3 DNA follows: TGTGCCAGCAGTTACGGAGGGATCTACGAGCAGTACTTC.

The chain links TRBV24-1 to TRBJ1-1, with 9 bases matching TRBD1. J lost 8 bases, V lost 9 bases, and 9 bases had no gene match. The CDR3 sequence is 13 residues long. Looked up from germline, CDR1 is KGHDR and CDR2 is SFDVKD. CDR3 amino acids: CATASPGQGEAFF. CDR3 DNA sequence: TGTGCCACCGCCTCACCGGGACAGGGCGAAGCTTTCTTT.

This chain joins TRBV28 and TRBJ1-2, with 10 nucleotides matching TRBD1. CDR1 is MDHEN, CDR2 SYDVKM, per germline. With 4 bases clipped from V and 5 bases from J, the junction kept 10 bases outside the gene matches. This CDR3 has 16 residues. Written as DNA, the CDR3 is TGTGCCAGCAGTTCGAGCATTGGGACAGGGGTTTATGGCTACACCTTC. This sequence encodes CASSSSIGTGVYGYTF.

The chain uses TRBV30 and TRBJ2-2, with D perhaps matching TRBD2 (5 bases). Germline V gene data show CDR1 as GTSNPN and CDR2 as SVGIG (reference sequence). This CDR3 is built from 13 residues. Trimming took 5 bases from V and 6 from J, leaving 13 bases between them. CDR3 sequence reads: CAWRTPPSGELFF. The CDR3 DNA sequence: TGTGCCTGGCGGACTCCCCCATCCGGGGAGCTGTTTTTT.

This chain links TRBV7-2 with TRBJ1-2; TRBD1 aligns across 7 bases. This CDR3 region has 15 residues. V shed 1 base and J 2 bases; nucleotides not matched to a gene: 4. Germline lookup yields CDR1 SGHTA and CDR2 FQGNSA. The CDR3: CASSLVGQLNYGYTF. In DNA form, the CDR3 reads TGTGCCAGCAGCTTAGTGGGACAGTTGAACTATGGCTACACCTTC. Supplemented by reference TRBV7-2 and TRBJ1-2, the full variable domain reads GAGVSQSPSNKVTEKGKDVELRCDPISGHTALYWYRQSLGQGLEFLIYFQGNSAPDKSGLPSDRFSAERTGGSVSTLTIQRTQQEDSAVYLCASSLVGQLNYGYTFGSGTRLTVV.

This rearrangement joins TRBV6-6 to TRBJ1-5, with D tentatively TRBD1 (5 bases). Germline V CDR1 and CDR2: MNHNY, SVGAGI (reference sequence). There are 14 residues in the CDR3. The V and J ends lost 6 bases and 0 bases respectively, with 9 bases between them. This CDR3 reads CASSKGYSNQPQHF. The CDR3 DNA is TGTGCCAGCAGCAAGGGGTATAGCAATCAGCCCCAGCATTTT.

The CDR3 DNA follows: TGTGCCAGCAGCTTGACAGGGATCGCCTATGGCTACACCTTC. Amino acid sequence: CASSLTGIAYGYTF. The rearrangement uses TRBV7-9 and TRBJ1-2, with 7 nucleotides matching TRBD1. V lost 3 bases and J lost 4; bases outside the gene matches: 5. The CDR3 extends over 14 amino acids. The germline V gene has CDR1 SEHNR and CDR2 FQNEAQ (reference sequence).

The J gene is TRBJ2-1, the V gene TRBV19, with TRBD2 matching over 10 bases. Per germline, CDR1 LNHDA and CDR2 SQIVND (reference sequence). V shed 2 bases, J shed 13 bases, and the junction held 8 bases outside the gene matches. This CDR3 has 14 amino acids. CDR3 DNA: TGTGCCAGTAGTATAATTAGAAGCGGGGGGGATCAGTTCTTC. Translating it yields CASSIIRSGGDQFF.

This sequence joins TRBV5-5 and TRBJ1-1, with 8 positions matching TRBD1. This CDR3 comprises 14 residues. In germline, CDR1 is SGHKS, CDR2 YYEKEE (reference sequence). Trimming took 2 bases from V and 5 from J; bases not matched to a gene: 5. The CDR3 sequence: CASSLTGGRTEAFF. Here the CDR3 DNA reads TGTGCCAGCAGCTTAACAGGGGGGAGGACTGAAGCTTTCTTT.

This rearrangement joins TRBV30 to TRBJ1-1; D is unresolved. The V and J ends lost 5 bases and 7 bases respectively, with 11 bases between them. Germline assignment: CDR1 GTSNPN and CDR2 SVGIG (reference sequence). CDR3 length: 11 residues. The CDR3 DNA sequence: TGTGCCTGGGCCCGACAAGTTGAAGCTTTCTTT. It translates to CAWARQVEAFF.

The CDR3 sequence: CASSGRDRGGNEQFF. As DNA, the CDR3 is TGTGCCAGCAGCGGCCGGGACAGGGGAGGCAATGAGCAGTTCTTC. This chain uses TRBV5-4 with TRBJ2-1; 10 bases match TRBD1. There are 15 residues in the CDR3. Per germline, CDR1 SGHNT and CDR2 YYREEE (reference sequence). The ends lost 4 bases at V and 6 bases at J; junction bases unmatched: 7. The complete variable domain, with remaining parts taken from reference TRBV5-4 and TRBJ2-1, reads ETGVTQSPTHLIKTRGQQVTLRCSSQSGHNTVSWYQQALGQGPQFIFQYYREEENGRGNFPPRFSGLQFPNYSSELNVNALELDDSALYLCASSGRDRGGNEQFFGPGTRLTVL.

V and J are TRBV28 and TRBJ2-2, with 7 bases identical to TRBD2. The length of the CDR3 is 13 residues. V lost 10 bases and J lost 3; bases outside the gene matches: 5. Germline-derived CDR1 and CDR2 are MDHEN and SYDVKM. The CDR3 sequence: CATQRGHTGELFF. DNA for the CDR3: TGTGCCACCCAGCGGGGCCACACCGGGGAGCTGTTTTTT.

The genes are TRBV5-8 and TRBJ2-5; D uncertain. The V gene lost 2 bases and the J gene lost 4 bases, with 3 bases spanning the gap. CDR3 length: 11 residues. The germline V gene encodes CDR1 SGHTS and CDR2 YDEGEE. The CDR3 reads CASSFRETQYF. In nucleotides, the CDR3 is TGTGCCAGCAGCTTCCGAGAGACCCAGTACTTC.

J is TRBJ2-5 and V is TRBV9; 7 nucleotides agree with TRBD2. The V gene end was trimmed by 4 bases and the J gene end by 2 bases; junction bases not matched to a gene: 11. The CDR3 spans 16 residues. Germline V gene lookup returns CDR1 SGDLS and CDR2 YYNGEE. The DNA of the CDR3 is TGTGCCAGCAGCAGGAAATCTAGCGGAGTTCAAGAGACCCAGTACTTC. Protein sequence: CASSRKSSGVQETQYF.

V usage is TRBV19 and J usage is TRBJ2-7; D is unresolved. This CDR3 contains 15 residues. Germline CDR1 LNHDA, CDR2 SQIVND (reference sequence). The V and J ends lost 6 bases and 0 bases respectively, with 15 bases between them. Here the CDR3 DNA reads TGTGCCAGTAGCCCCAGGCCCCGTGGCTCCTACGAGCAGTACTTC. Encoded protein: CASSPRPRGSYEQYF.

This chain links TRBV15 with TRBJ2-7; D remains unclear. Trimming took off 0 bases at V and 7 bases at J, with 7 bases between the two ends. The CDR3 is 12 amino acids. The V gene's germline CDR1 is LNHNV and CDR2 YYDKDF (reference sequence). CDR3 amino acids: CATSRDPGEQYF. CDR3 sequence (DNA): TGTGCCACCAGCAGAGATCCAGGAGAGCAGTACTTC.

This clone has only one observation. This CDR3 reads CASSLWRGANTGELFF. The DNA for the CDR3 is TGTGCCAGCAGCTTATGGAGGGGAGCTAACACCGGGGAGCTGTTTTTT. The V and J genes are TRBV7-3 and TRBJ2-2, with TRBD2 as a possible D gene (6 bases). This CDR3 region has 16 residues. Germline assignment: CDR1 SGHTA and CDR2 FQGTGA. Trimming cost V 2 bases and J 2 bases, with 12 bases left between them.

This chain uses TRBV6-6 with TRBJ1-1; TRBD1 matches at 10 bases. Germline lookup yields CDR1 MNHNY and CDR2 SVGAGI (reference sequence). The CDR3 spans 13 residues. Losses at the gene ends were 5 bases for V and 7 bases for J; bases not matched to a gene: 4. This CDR3 reads CASSRQGADEAFF. The DNA for the CDR3 is TGTGCCAGCAGTCGACAGGGGGCGGATGAAGCTTTCTTT.

The chain uses TRBV11-2 and TRBJ1-1; unclear D gene. With 4 bases removed from V and 2 bases from J, the gap between germline ends came to 14 bases. CDR1 is SGHAT and CDR2 is FQNNGV in the germline V gene. The CDR3 extends over 15 amino acids. The CDR3 region has the DNA TGTGCCAGCAGCTCTAGAGGAACTATCAACACTGAAGCTTTCTTT. The encoded protein is CASSSRGTINTEAFF.

This chain joins TRBV29-1 and TRBJ1-1; 7 nucleotides agree with TRBD1. This CDR3 is built from 12 residues. Germline CDR1 reads SQVTM; CDR2 reads ANQGSEA. The V segment lost 8 bases and the J segment 5 bases; nucleotides outside the gene matches: 8. CDR3 sequence (DNA): TGCAGCTCCACACAGGGGACAACTGAAGCTTTCTTT. It codes for CSSTQGTTEAFF. The full variable domain, with the rest looked up from reference TRBV29-1 and TRBJ1-1, is SAVISQKPSRDICQRGTSLTIQCQVDSQVTMMFWYRQQPGQSLTLIATANQGSEATYESGFVIDKFPISRPNLTFSTLTVSNMSPEDSSIYLCSSTQGTTEAFFGQGTRLTVV.

The genes are TRBV24-1 and TRBJ2-1, with 7 bases that match TRBD2. The V gene's germline CDR1 is KGHDR and CDR2 SFDVKD. The CDR3 covers 14 residues. After removal of 0 bases from V and 5 bases from J, the junction contained 0 bases not matched to a gene. The CDR3 nucleotides read TGTGCCACCAGTGATTTGGGGGGGGACAATGAGCAGTTCTTC. Amino acids: CATSDLGGDNEQFF.

This clone was counted once. The chain links TRBV7-2 to TRBJ1-5; D is perhaps TRBD1 (5 bases). The germline V and J ends were trimmed by 1 base and 6 bases, with 13 bases remaining between them. Germline-derived CDR1 and CDR2 are SGHTA and FQGNSA. The CDR3 runs 15 residues. DNA of the CDR3: TGTGCCAGCAGCTTAGGAAGTAGGGGAGGTCAGCCCCAGCATTTT. Translated: CASSLGSRGGQPQHF.

Only one count was recorded for this clone. The V gene is TRBV5-1, the J gene TRBJ1-4, with D maybe TRBD1 (5 bases). Deletions cut 0 bases from V and 5 bases from J, with 8 bases between. The CDR3 has 14 amino acids. The germline CDR1 and CDR2 sequences are SGHRS and YFSETQ. CDR3 in DNA: TGCGCCAGCAGCTTGGGACAGACGAATGAAAAACTGTTTTTT. Translating it yields CASSLGQTNEKLFF.